This passage covers 23 T cell receptor beta chains from one sample sequenced in a study of T cell repertoires in cytomegalovirus infection. For these TCRs, the target antigens are not known. Via MiXCR, TCRdb re-called the reads, giving one row per CDR3 protein. The sample gives about 71,000 distinct CDR3 sequences, 20% to 25% of which show up once; around 70% is in the top ten. The starting material was CD8+ T cells from cultured PBMCs, obtained from culture after CMV antigen stimulation. These receptors were taken from a human donor in good health (CMV status not recorded). Some clones in this sample may be carry-over from other donors' samples.

This clonotype was detected a few times. The rearrangement joins TRBV11-2 to TRBJ2-7, with 9 bases fitting TRBD1. CDR1 is SGHAT and CDR2 is FQNNGV in the germline V gene. The CDR3 extends over 14 amino acids. Unmatched junction bases numbered 7, after V lost 4 bases and J lost 6 bases. CDR3 sequence reads: CASSSRGQGGEQYF. The CDR3 nucleotides are TGTGCCAGCAGCTCAAGGGGACAGGGCGGCGAGCAGTACTTC.

The chain carries TRBV4-1 and TRBJ1-6, with TRBD1 identical over 10 bases. Germline trimming cut 0 bases from V and 8 bases from J; bases unmatched to any gene: 7. This CDR3 region has 17 residues. Germline V CDR1 and CDR2: MGHRA, YSYEKL. CDR3 DNA sequence: TGCGCCAGCAGCCAAGATGAGGGACAGGGGAACGATTCACCCCTCCACTTT. This encodes CASSQDEGQGNDSPLHF.

There are a few counts of this clonotype. This chain links TRBV7-2 with TRBJ2-1, with 7 bases lining up with TRBD2. V lost 1 base to trimming and J lost 7 bases; unmatched junction nucleotides: 7. Germline CDR1 reads SGHTA; CDR2 reads FQGNSA. This CDR3 spans 15 amino acids. The CDR3 nucleotides are TGTGCCAGCAGCTTAGTAGGACTAGAGGCGAATGAGCAGTTCTTC. The encoded protein is CASSLVGLEANEQFF. The entire variable domain, with the rest obtained from reference TRBV7-2 and TRBJ2-1, is as follows: GAGVSQSPSNKVTEKGKDVELRCDPISGHTALYWYRQSLGQGLEFLIYFQGNSAPDKSGLPSDRFSAERTGGSVSTLTIQRTQQEDSAVYLCASSLVGLEANEQFFGPGTRLTVL.

This clonotype came up a few times. The chain is built from TRBV10-3 and TRBJ2-5; D may be TRBD1 or TRBD2 (5 bases each). CDR3 length: 15 amino acids. Looked up from germline, CDR1 is ENHRY and CDR2 is SYGVKD. V was clipped by 2 bases and J by 0 bases, with 10 bases between them. CDR3 amino acids: CAISEAWGNQETQYF. The CDR3 region has the DNA TGTGCCATCAGTGAGGCTTGGGGGAACCAAGAGACCCAGTACTTC.

In its sample, this clonotype was seen a few times. The chain uses TRBV4-1 and TRBJ1-3; no clear D. CDR1 is MGHRA, CDR2 YSYEKL, per germline. Trimming cost V 3 bases and J 3 bases, with 0 bases left between them. The CDR3 has 11 amino acids. The chain's CDR3 is CASSHGNTIYF. The CDR3 nucleotides are TGCGCCAGCAGCCATGGAAACACCATATATTTT.

Only one count was recorded for this clonotype. The chain uses TRBV7-4 and TRBJ1-3, with D possibly being TRBD1 (6 bases). The V gene's germline CDR1 is SGHVT and CDR2 SQSDAQ. V lost 6 bases and J 4 bases, leaving 16 bases between the germline ends. This CDR3 spans 15 amino acids. CDR3: CASRTGRKIGNTIYF. As DNA, the CDR3 is TGTGCCAGCAGAACAGGGAGGAAAATCGGAAACACCATATATTTT.

The genes are TRBV6-1 and TRBJ1-1; D is ambiguous. Germline assignment: CDR1 MNHNS and CDR2 SASEGT. CDR3 length equals 15 residues. Between the trimmed V and J ends, which lost 1 base and 3 bases, there was a span of 12 bases. CDR3: CASSEEWGADTEAFF. CDR3 coding DNA: TGTGCCAGCAGTGAAGAATGGGGTGCGGACACTGAAGCTTTCTTT.

There are a few counts of this clonotype. This chain links TRBV7-6 with TRBJ2-7; D possibly corresponds to TRBD2 (5 bases). The CDR3 loop spans 14 amino acids. The germline V gene has CDR1 SGHVS and CDR2 FNYEAQ. V was cut by 5 bases and J by 1 base, with 12 bases left in between. CDR3 bases: TGTGCCAGCAGCCCTATCGGACTTTCCTACGAGCAGTACTTC. Translating gives CASSPIGLSYEQYF.

This clonotype occurred a few times. The chain joins TRBV7-8 to TRBJ2-1, with no clear D. Germline CDR1 is SGHVS and CDR2 is FQNEAQ. CDR3 length: 9 residues. The CDR3 here is CAPFNEQFF. The CDR3 nucleotides are TGTGCGCCCTTCAATGAGCAGTTCTTC.

This clonotype has only a few counts. The gene calls are TRBV7-9 and TRBJ1-4; 7 nucleotides agree with TRBD1. Germline V gene lookup returns CDR1 SEHNR and CDR2 FQNEAQ (reference sequence). The junction had 8 bases not matched to a gene; V was cut back by 10 bases and J by 0 bases. The CDR3 spans 15 residues. The CDR3 DNA reads as TGTGCCATCCAGGGGGAACCTACAACTAATGAAAAACTGTTTTTT. Translating it yields CAIQGEPTTNEKLFF.

V gene TRBV27 combines with J gene TRBJ1-3; D not resolved. The V and J ends lost 0 bases and 3 bases respectively, with 6 bases between them. CDR1 and CDR2 (germline): MNHEY, SMNVEV (reference sequence). The CDR3 consists of 14 residues. The CDR3 nucleotides are TGTGCCAGCAGTTTATCGGTCGGTGGAAACACCATATATTTT. Protein sequence: CASSLSVGGNTIYF.

CDR3 protein: CASSLGTVPSRTF. The CDR3 DNA follows: TGTGCCAGCAGCTTAGGGACGGTACCTTCTCGCACCTTC. The chain combines TRBV7-2 with TRBJ1-2, with D unresolved. CDR1 and CDR2 from the germline V gene are SGHTA and FQGNSA. This CDR3 is built from 13 residues. The V gene lost 1 base and the J gene lost 13 bases, with 16 bases spanning the gap.

This clonotype was observed a few times. This CDR3 is CASSMTSGGVNEQFF. The CDR3 DNA reads TGTGCCAGCAGCATGACTAGCGGGGGGGTCAATGAGCAGTTCTTC. The chain employs TRBV7-2 and TRBJ2-1; 14 bases are a match to TRBD2. Germline CDR1 SGHTA, CDR2 FQGNSA. This CDR3 region has 15 residues. V gave up 5 bases and J gave up 6 bases; unmatched junction bases: 3. The full variable domain, rest sourced from reference TRBV7-2 and TRBJ2-1, is GAGVSQSPSNKVTEKGKDVELRCDPISGHTALYWYRQSLGQGLEFLIYFQGNSAPDKSGLPSDRFSAERTGGSVSTLTIQRTQQEDSAVYLCASSMTSGGVNEQFFGPGTRLTVL.

This chain joins TRBV4-1 and TRBJ2-1; 8 bases are shared with TRBD1. With 3 bases clipped from V and 0 bases from J, the junction kept 19 bases outside the gene matches. CDR3 size: 21 residues. CDR1 is MGHRA, CDR2 YSYEKL, per germline. This chain's CDR3 is CASSHPRFGQGSGTSYNEQFF. CDR3 DNA sequence: TGCGCCAGCAGCCACCCACGCTTTGGACAGGGTTCCGGCACCTCCTACAATGAGCAGTTCTTC.

The V and J genes are TRBV19 and TRBJ2-2, with 7 bases that match TRBD2. This CDR3 region has 16 residues. V lost 2 bases to trimming and J lost 5 bases; unmatched junction nucleotides: 8. Germline V CDR1 and CDR2: LNHDA, SQIVND (reference sequence). The CDR3 spells CASSISAGEETGELFF. CDR3 nucleotide sequence: TGTGCCAGTAGTATATCTGCGGGGGAAGAGACCGGGGAGCTGTTTTTT.

The gene calls are TRBV19 and TRBJ2-1; a weak D match, TRBD1 (6 bases). Deletions cut 2 bases from V and 4 bases from J, with 12 bases between. The CDR3 runs 15 residues. Germline lookup yields CDR1 LNHDA and CDR2 SQIVND (reference sequence). CDR3 in DNA: TGTGCCAGTAGTATACAGGGGATGGGGTACAATGAGCAGTTCTTC. It specifies CASSIQGMGYNEQFF.

V and J are TRBV7-2 and TRBJ1-6, with D maybe TRBD1 (5 bases). Trimming left V 1 base short and J 10 bases short, with 14 bases between. The length of the CDR3 is 15 residues. The germline V gene encodes CDR1 SGHTA and CDR2 FQGNSA. CDR3 bases: TGTGCCAGCAGCTTAGGGTCCCTGGGGGTCTCACCCCTCCACTTT. This gives the protein CASSLGSLGVSPLHF.

This clonotype has a handful of counts. The chain employs TRBV4-1 and TRBJ2-3; TRBD1 is a possible D gene (5 bases). The CDR3 spans 15 residues. Trimming removed 0 bases from V and 3 bases from J, with 10 bases in between. The V gene's germline CDR1 is MGHRA and CDR2 YSYEKL. The CDR3 is CASSQDQGWTDTQYF. DNA for the CDR3: TGCGCCAGCAGCCAAGATCAGGGTTGGACAGATACGCAGTATTTT.

The count of this clonotype is one. The rearrangement links TRBV30 to TRBJ2-1; D is undetermined. CDR3 length equals 14 residues. The V gene's germline CDR1 is GTSNPN and CDR2 SVGIG (reference sequence). V was shortened by 1 base and J by 3 bases, with 10 bases between the two germline ends. The CDR3 is CAWSGLQLYNEQFF. The DNA of the CDR3 is TGTGCCTGGAGTGGTCTCCAGCTCTACAATGAGCAGTTCTTC.

As to this clonotype: At one end, the junction sequence differs from germline, possibly due to a read error. V usage is TRBV6-2 or TRBV6-3 and J usage is TRBJ2-7, with D perhaps TRBD1 (6 bases). CDR1 and CDR2 (germline): MNHEY, SVGEGT. The CDR3 loop spans 15 amino acids. The CDR3 DNA sequence: TGTGCCAGAAGTTTTCGACAGGCTAGCTCCTACGAGCAGTACTTC. Amino acids: CARSFRQASSYEQYF.

This clonotype has a handful of counts. The rearrangement uses TRBV20-1 and TRBJ1-2; unclear D gene. CDR1 is DFQATT, CDR2 SNEGSKA, per germline (reference sequence). This CDR3 region has 13 residues. V was clipped by 3 bases and J by 8 bases, with 16 bases between them. The DNA of the CDR3 is TGCAGTGCTAGGGACCTCTCGCGGGGAGGCTACACCTTC. Translation gives CSARDLSRGGYTF.

The chain carries TRBV28 and TRBJ2-6, with TRBD1 identical over 9 bases. CDR3 size: 20 residues. J was trimmed by 2 bases and V by 3 bases; bases with no gene match: 14. Germline V lookup: CDR1 MDHEN, CDR2 SYDVKM. The CDR3 DNA reads as TGTGCCAGCAGTTTCCCCGGACAGGGGATCATCTCGACTGGGGCCAACGTCCTGACTTTC. Translating it yields CASSFPGQGIISTGANVLTF. Based on the CDR3 plus reference TRBV28 and TRBJ2-6, the full variable domain is DVKVTQSSRYLVKRTGEKVFLECVQDMDHENMFWYRQDPGLGLRLIYFSYDVKMKEKGDIPEGYSVSREKKERFSLILESASTNQTSMYLCASSFPGQGIISTGANVLTFGAGSRLTVL.

This clonotype appeared once. The junction shows a germline mismatch at one end, possibly a read error. CDR3 bases: TGTGCCAGCAGTTTGAACGGAAACGTTCAGTACTTC. This sequence encodes CASSLNGNVQYF. The V and J genes are TRBV12-3 or TRBV12-4 and TRBJ2-4; D not certain. The CDR3 has 12 amino acids.